The rows below give T cell receptor beta chains drawn from one sample of a study of cytomegalovirus exposure and HLA in healthy donors. Generated by immunoSEQ multiplex PCR, the TCRdb table keeps only in-frame clones and is missing some. This sample has about 140,000 clones, with 80% found just once. Sequences were obtained from PBMCs. The origin of the receptors is a man between 35 and 55 years old in good health and CMV-seropositive. Both conserved end residues are part of each CDR3. The order of the fields is J gene, V gene, clone size, D gene, CDR3 DNA, CDR3 protein. A D gene is named only where the DNA matches it firmly. Not all rows give a size; the values are once, few, many and, for expanded clones, a class.

J: TRBJ1-1
V: TRBV19
size: .
D: TRBD1
DNA: TGTGCCAGTAGTGAAAGACAGGGGAACACTGAAGCTTTCTTT
CDR3: CASSERQGNTEAFF

J: TRBJ1-4
V: TRBV4-2
size: .
D: TRBD1
DNA: TGTGCCAGCAGCCCGGGGACAGGAACCCTGATGGTTGAAAAACTGTTTTTT
CDR3: CASSPGTGTLMVEKLFF

J: TRBJ2-3
V: TRBV6-5
size: .
D: TRBD2
DNA: TGTGCCAGCAGCATACTAGCGGGGGGCACAGATACGCAGTATTTT
CDR3: CASSILAGGTDTQYF

J: TRBJ2-7
V: TRBV6-5
size: .
D: TRBD1
DNA: TGTGCCAGCAGGACCGGGACAGGGACCTACGAGCAGTACTTC
CDR3: CASRTGTGTYEQYF

J: TRBJ2-2
V: TRBV7-2
size: .
D: TRBD1
DNA: TGTGCCAGCAGCTTAGTATTACAGGGGTGGGGCGGGGAGCTGTTTTTT
CDR3: CASSLVLQGWGGELFF

J: TRBJ1-4
V: TRBV2
size: .
D: TRBD1
DNA: TGTGCCACCCTGGCAGGGGGCGATGAAAAACTGTTTTTT
CDR3: CATLAGGDEKLFF

J: TRBJ2-3
V: TRBV10-2
size: .
D: .
DNA: TGCGCCAGCAGGACTAGTCCTAGCACAGATACGCAGTATTTT
CDR3: CASRTSPSTDTQYF

J: TRBJ2-4
V: TRBV19
size: .
D: TRBD2
DNA: TGTGCCAGTACTCTCGGGGGGGAAAACATTCAGTACTTC
CDR3: CASTLGGENIQYF

J: TRBJ1-2
V: TRBV7-2
size: .
D: .
DNA: TGTGCCAGCAGCTTACAGTATGGCTACACCTTC
CDR3: CASSLQYGYTF

J: TRBJ2-1
V: TRBV29-1
size: .
D: TRBD2
DNA: TGCAGCGTGGACCACCCAAGCGGGAGCTCCTACAATGAGCAGTTCTTC
CDR3: CSVDHPSGSSYNEQFF

J: TRBJ2-7
V: TRBV15
size: .
D: .
DNA: TGTGCCACCAGCAGAGGGCCGTACGAGCAGTACTTC
CDR3: CATSRGPYEQYF

J: TRBJ2-7
V: TRBV9
size: .
D: TRBD2
DNA: TGTGCCAGCAGCGTAGAACTAGCGGGAGTTACGTCCTACGAGCAGTACTTC
CDR3: CASSVELAGVTSYEQYF

J: TRBJ2-2
V: TRBV5-1
size: .
D: .
DNA: TGCGCCAGCAGCTTTGACAGACCCTACACCGGGGAGCTGTTTTTT
CDR3: CASSFDRPYTGELFF

J: TRBJ2-1
V: TRBV27
size: .
D: .
DNA: TGTGCCAGCAGTTTGGGGGCGGGAGATCCCTACAATGAGCAGTTCTTC
CDR3: CASSLGAGDPYNEQFF

J: TRBJ2-1
V: TRBV13
size: .
D: TRBD2
DNA: TGTGCCAGCAGCTTAAGGACTAGCGGTTACAATGAGCAGTTCTTC
CDR3: CASSLRTSGYNEQFF

J: TRBJ2-2
V: TRBV5-4
size: .
D: TRBD2
DNA: TGTGCCAGCAGCCTAGCGGGAGCTCACACCGGGGAGCTGTTTTTT
CDR3: CASSLAGAHTGELFF

J: TRBJ1-1
V: TRBV28
size: .
D: TRBD1
DNA: TGTGCCAGCAGTCGCACAGGGGTGGAGGAAACTGAAGCTTTCTTT
CDR3: CASSRTGVEETEAFF

J: TRBJ2-2
V: TRBV7-9
size: .
D: TRBD2
DNA: TGTGCCAGCAGCCAGACTAGCGGGGGAACCGGGGAGCTGTTTTTT
CDR3: CASSQTSGGTGELFF

J: TRBJ2-3
V: TRBV4-3
size: .
D: TRBD1
DNA: TGCGCCAGCAGCCATGGGACAGGGCCGGTTTTGGGAAATACGCAGTATTTT
CDR3: CASSHGTGPVLGNTQYF

J: TRBJ2-5
V: TRBV27
size: once
D: .
DNA: TGTGCCAGCAGGCAGGGATACGGGACCCAGTACTTC
CDR3: CASRQGYGTQYF

J: TRBJ2-1
V: TRBV4-2
size: .
D: .
DNA: TGTGCCAGCAGCCCCACAGGGAGTAGCTCCTACAATGAGCAGTTCTTC
CDR3: CASSPTGSSSYNEQFF